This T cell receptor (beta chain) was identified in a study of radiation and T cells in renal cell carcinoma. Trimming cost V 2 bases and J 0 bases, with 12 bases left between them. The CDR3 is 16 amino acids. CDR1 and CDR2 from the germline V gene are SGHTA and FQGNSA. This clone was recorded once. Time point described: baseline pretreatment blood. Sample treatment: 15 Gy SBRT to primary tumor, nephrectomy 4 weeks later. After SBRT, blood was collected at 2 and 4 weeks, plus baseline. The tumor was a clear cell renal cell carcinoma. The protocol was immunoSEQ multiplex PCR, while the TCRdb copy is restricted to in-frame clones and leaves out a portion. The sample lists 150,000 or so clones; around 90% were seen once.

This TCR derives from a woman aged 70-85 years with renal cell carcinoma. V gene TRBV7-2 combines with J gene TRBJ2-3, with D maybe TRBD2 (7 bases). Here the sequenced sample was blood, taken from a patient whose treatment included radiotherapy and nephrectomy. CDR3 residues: CASSLRGGASTDTQYF. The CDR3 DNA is TGTGCCAGCAGCTTAAGGGGGGGGGCTAGCACAGATACGCAGTATTTT.